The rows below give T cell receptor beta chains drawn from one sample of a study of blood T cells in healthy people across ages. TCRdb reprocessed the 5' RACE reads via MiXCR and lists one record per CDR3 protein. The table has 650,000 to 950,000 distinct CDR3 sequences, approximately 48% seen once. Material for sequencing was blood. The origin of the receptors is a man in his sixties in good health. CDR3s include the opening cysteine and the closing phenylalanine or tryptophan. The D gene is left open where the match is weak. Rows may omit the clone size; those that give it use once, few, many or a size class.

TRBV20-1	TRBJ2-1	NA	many	CSARDLRVRDEQFF	TGCAGTGCTAGAGATCTCAGGGTGAGGGATGAGCAGTTCTTC
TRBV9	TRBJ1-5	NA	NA	CASSPIQPQHF	TGTGCCAGCAGCCCCATCCAGCCCCAGCATTTT
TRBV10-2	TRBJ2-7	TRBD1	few	CASSDPPGTGGEQYF	TGCGCCAGCAGTGATCCGCCCGGGACAGGGGGCGAGCAGTACTTC
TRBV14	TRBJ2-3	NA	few	CASSTGGSPGDTQYF	TGTGCCAGCAGCACAGGAGGTAGTCCGGGGGATACGCAGTATTTT
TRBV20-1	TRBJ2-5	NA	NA	CSAPMGTTEETQYF	TGCAGTGCCCCGATGGGGACGACGGAAGAGACCCAGTACTTC
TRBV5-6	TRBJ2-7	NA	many	CASSSGLTYEQYF	TGTGCCAGCAGCTCGGGGTTAACCTACGAGCAGTACTTC
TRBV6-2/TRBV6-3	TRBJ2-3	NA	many	CASRRRGDGPDTQYF	TGTGCCAGCAGACGGCGGGGAGATGGGCCAGATACGCAGTATTTT
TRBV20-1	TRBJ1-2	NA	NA	CSAQRGLDGYTF	TGCAGTGCCCAGCGGGGGTTGGATGGCTACACCTTC
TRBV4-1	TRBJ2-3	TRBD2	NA	CASSTGTSNTDTQYF	TGCGCCAGCAGCACCGGGACTAGCAACACAGATACGCAGTATTTT
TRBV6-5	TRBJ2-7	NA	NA	CASSDHYEQYF	TGTGCCAGCAGTGATCACTACGAGCAGTACTTC
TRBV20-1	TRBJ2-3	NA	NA	CSASSRRTDTQYF	TGCAGTGCTAGTAGCCGCCGCACAGATACGCAGTATTTT
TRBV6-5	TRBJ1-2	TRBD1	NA	CASRPSRDSGRGYGYTF	TGTGCCAGCAGACCCTCGAGGGACAGTGGGAGAGGCTATGGCTACACCTTC
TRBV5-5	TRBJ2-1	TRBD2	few	CASSTRGGAYNEQFF	TGTGCCAGCAGCACCCGCGGGGGGGCCTACAATGAGCAGTTCTTC
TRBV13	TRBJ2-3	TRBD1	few	CASSFSDRGTSTQYF	TGTGCCAGCAGCTTTTCGGACAGGGGGACTTCTACGCAGTATTTT
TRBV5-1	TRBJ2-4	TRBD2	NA	CASSLDNSPREAQYF	TGCGCCAGCAGCTTGGATAACAGCCCTCGGGAGGCCCAGTACTTC
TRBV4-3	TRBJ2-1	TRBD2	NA	CASSRERGGTVYNEQFF	TGCGCCAGCAGCCGAGAGCGGGGGGGCACGGTCTACAATGAGCAGTTCTTC
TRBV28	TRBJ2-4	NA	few	CASTNTGTRKNIQYF	TGTGCCAGCACCAATACCGGGACGAGGAAAAACATTCAGTACTTC
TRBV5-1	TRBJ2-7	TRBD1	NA	CASTPMGQGYEQYF	TGCGCCAGCACCCCCATGGGACAGGGCTACGAGCAGTACTTC
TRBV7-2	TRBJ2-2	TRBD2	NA	CASKVRGGTGELFF	TGTGCCAGCAAGGTCCGGGGGGGGACCGGGGAGCTGTTTTTT
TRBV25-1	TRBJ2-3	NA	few	CASSERTASTDTQYF	TGTGCCAGCAGTGAACGGACAGCCAGCACAGATACGCAGTATTTT
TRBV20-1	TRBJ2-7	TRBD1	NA	CSADTGQGYEQYF	TGCAGTGCGGACACGGGACAGGGTTACGAGCAGTACTTC
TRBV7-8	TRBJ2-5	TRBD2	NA	CASTITRLAGETQYF	TGTGCCAGCACCATCACGAGACTAGCGGGGGAGACCCAGTACTTC
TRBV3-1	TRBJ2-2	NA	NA	CASSQIGPNTGELFF	TGTGCCAGCAGCCAAATTGGGCCAAACACCGGGGAGCTGTTTTTT
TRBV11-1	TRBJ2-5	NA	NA	CASSLSLTGLQETQYF	TGTGCCAGCAGCTTAAGTTTGACGGGCCTCCAAGAGACCCAGTACTTC
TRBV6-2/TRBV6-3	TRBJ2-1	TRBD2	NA	CASRHEGTSGCNEQFF	TGTGCCAGCAGGCACGAGGGGACTAGCGGCTGCAATGAGCAGTTCTTC
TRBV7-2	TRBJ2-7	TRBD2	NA	CASSLEGTSPHEQYF	TGTGCCAGCAGCTTAGAGGGGACTAGTCCCCACGAGCAGTACTTC
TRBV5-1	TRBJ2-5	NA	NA	CASSLAGRVYQETQYF	TGCGCCAGCAGCTTGGCCGGCAGGGTCTACCAAGAGACCCAGTACTTC
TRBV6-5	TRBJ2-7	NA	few	CASNKVDGGSNEQYF	TGTGCCAGCAACAAGGTTGATGGCGGCAGCAACGAGCAGTACTTC
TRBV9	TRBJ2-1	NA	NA	CASDRDGSYNEQFF	TGTGCCAGCGACCGGGACGGCTCCTACAATGAGCAGTTCTTC
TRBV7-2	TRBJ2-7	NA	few	CASSSVPGVGEQYF	TGTGCCAGCAGCTCAGTACCGGGAGTAGGCGAGCAGTACTTC
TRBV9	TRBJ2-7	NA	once	CASSVGSGAAEQYF	TGTGCCAGCAGCGTAGGATCTGGGGCGGCCGAGCAGTACTTC
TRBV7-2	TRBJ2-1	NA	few	CASSLVIGRGHEQFF	TGTGCCAGCAGCTTAGTGATTGGCAGGGGTCATGAGCAGTTCTTC
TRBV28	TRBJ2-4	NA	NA	CASSLTGDSIQYF	TGTGCCAGCAGCCTAACAGGGGACTCCATTCAGTACTTC
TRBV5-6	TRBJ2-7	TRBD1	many	CASSQDQTGAFREQYF	TGTGCCAGCAGCCAGGACCAGACAGGGGCTTTCCGGGAGCAGTACTTC
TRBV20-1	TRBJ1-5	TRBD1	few	CSANRDRGNQPQHF	TGCAGTGCTAACCGGGACAGGGGAAATCAGCCCCAGCATTTT
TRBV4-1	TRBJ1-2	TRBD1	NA	CASSQDQKDRERGGYTF	TGCGCCAGCAGCCAAGATCAAAAGGACAGGGAGCGCGGCGGCTACACCTTC
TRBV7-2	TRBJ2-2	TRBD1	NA	CASSAQGIGGELFF	TGTGCCAGCAGCGCACAGGGGATTGGCGGGGAGCTGTTTTTT
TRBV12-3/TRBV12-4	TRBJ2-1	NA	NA	CASTRGYEQFF	TGTGCCAGCACCCGGGGGTATGAGCAGTTCTTC
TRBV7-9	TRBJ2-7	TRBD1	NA	CASSPLGQGIYEQYF	TGTGCCAGCAGCCCCTTGGGACAGGGGATCTACGAGCAGTACTTC
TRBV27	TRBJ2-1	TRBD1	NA	CASRPGQGGEQFF	TGTGCCAGCAGACCGGGACAGGGGGGTGAGCAGTTCTTC